The 3 T cell receptor beta chains below were found in one sample sequenced in a study of neurological immune-mediated disorders. Each CDR3 protein gets one entry after TCRdb re-called the 5' RACE reads with MiXCR. The sample shows tens of thousands of distinct CDR3 sequences, 13% to 15% of them seen only once. Sequenced: PBMCs. The receptors were gathered from a woman between 50 and 59 years old in good health.

The chain joins TRBV5-1 to TRBJ1-1; a possible D gene is TRBD1 (5 bases). The V end was cut by 4 bases, the J end by 6 bases, with 22 bases between. CDR3 size: 16 residues. Germline V gives CDR1 SGHRS, CDR2 YFSETQ. The DNA for the CDR3 is TGCGCCAGCAGCCCCGGGGGTGGGGTCGGCTTAGCTGAAGCTTTCTTT. It codes for CASSPGGGVGLAEAFF.

This clonotype has at least ten counts. The chain couples TRBV5-1 to TRBJ2-3; D is uncertain. Germline loops: CDR1 SGHRS, CDR2 YFSETQ. V lost 1 base, J lost 1 base, and 7 bases lay in between. CDR3 length equals 14 residues. CDR3 bases: TGCGCCAGCAGCTTGCAGGACCGCACAGATACGCAGTATTTT. Translating gives CASSLQDRTDTQYF.

This clonotype appeared a few times. A much larger clone differs from this one at a single base, so this may be a read error. The V and J genes are TRBV6-1 and TRBJ1-5; no clear D. Looked up from germline, CDR1 is MNHNS and CDR2 is SASEGT. The CDR3 extends over 13 amino acids. CDR3 loop: CASTPNSNKPQHF. CDR3 DNA sequence: TGTGCCAGCACCCCGAACAGCAATAAGCCCCAGCATTTT.